This T cell receptor beta chain was identified in a study of shared clonotypes between healthy human individuals. Sequencing was performed with immunoSEQ multiplex PCR; in TCRdb, only in-frame clones are kept and a portion is missing. Of some 2.1 million clones listed, about 94% are singletons. As concerns this clone: The target antigen is unknown.

Notes on the study in general: With several donors compared, around 5.4% of naive CD4 clonotypes were shared.

The germline V gene has CDR1 MGHRA and CDR2 YSYEKL. The germline V and J ends were trimmed by 1 base and 5 bases, with 9 bases remaining between them. The CDR3 has 14 residues. CD45RO-negative cells were positively selected for CCR7, leaving out terminally differentiated effector memory CD45RA+ cells. Donors were healthy HIV-negative adults without recently reported acute infections or vaccinations. Source material: naive CD8+ T cells sorted from blood. The receptor was isolated from a man younger than 35 in good health. The rearrangement joins TRBV4-1 to TRBJ2-1; either TRBD1 or TRBD2 may fit D (6 bases each). Here the CDR3 DNA reads TGCGCCAGCAGCCAAGGGGGGGCGGACAATGAGCAGTTCTTC. It translates to CASSQGGADNEQFF.